A single sample gave rise to the 32 T cell receptor beta chains below, sequenced in a study of technical replicates of blood from several donors. Using immunoSEQ multiplex PCR, the repertoire was profiled, and TCRdb retains in-frame clones only, with some absent. This sample has about 83,000 clones, with roughly 96% found just once. The sequenced material came from T cells isolated from PBMCs. The receptors stem from a human donor in good health.

V usage is TRBV15 and J usage is TRBJ2-3, with D maybe TRBD2 (5 bases). Germline V gives CDR1 LNHNV, CDR2 YYDKDF (reference sequence). This CDR3 spans 16 amino acids. V was cut by 2 bases and J by 4 bases, with 16 bases left in between. CDR3 sequence (DNA): TGTGCCACCAGCAGAACGAGAGATTCTAGCTCAGATACGCAGTATTTT. The encoded protein is CATSRTRDSSSDTQYF.

V gene TRBV9 combines with J gene TRBJ1-3; 7 bases match TRBD1. This CDR3 is 16 amino acids long. Germline V gives CDR1 SGDLS, CDR2 YYNGEE. V shed 3 bases and J 0 bases; nucleotides not matched to a gene: 6. The CDR3 is CASSGGQRSSGNTIYF. The CDR3 DNA reads TGTGCCAGCAGCGGGGGACAGAGAAGCTCTGGAAACACCATATATTTT.

J is TRBJ2-7 and V is TRBV2; 7 nucleotides align to TRBD1. The CDR3 contains 15 residues. V shed 6 bases, J shed 0 bases, and the junction held 8 bases outside the gene matches. Germline CDR1 and CDR2: SNHLY and FYNNEI. Here the CDR3 DNA reads TGTGCCAGCAGGGAACAGGGGTTCCTCTCCTACGAGCAGTACTTC. This translates into CASREQGFLSYEQYF.

The rearrangement links TRBV6-1 to TRBJ1-5; D is unclear. Germline V gene lookup returns CDR1 MNHNS and CDR2 SASEGT. The CDR3 covers 13 residues. Trimming left V 5 bases short and J 6 bases short, with 11 bases between. The CDR3 reads CASSLEEGQPQHF. Written as DNA, the CDR3 is TGTGCCAGCAGTCTTGAGGAGGGTCAGCCCCAGCATTTT.

The chain recombines TRBV11-3 with TRBJ2-1; 9 nucleotides agree with TRBD2. With 7 bases clipped from V and 8 bases from J, the junction kept 18 bases outside the gene matches. Germline assignment: CDR1 SGHNT and CDR2 YENEEA. The CDR3 loop spans 17 amino acids. The DNA for the CDR3 is TGTGCCAGCACCGGCGGGGTTATAGGTAGCGGGAGCTATGAGCAGTTCTTC. It codes for CASTGGVIGSGSYEQFF.

The rearrangement links TRBV7-2 to TRBJ1-1; D is ambiguous. V lost 1 base and J 0 bases, leaving 12 bases between the germline ends. There are 16 residues in the CDR3. Germline assignment: CDR1 SGHTA and CDR2 FQGNSA. The CDR3 spells CASSLGIYAVNTEAFF. Written as DNA, the CDR3 is TGTGCCAGCAGCTTAGGAATTTATGCAGTGAACACTGAAGCTTTCTTT. Drawing the rest from reference TRBV7-2 and TRBJ1-1, the complete variable domain is GAGVSQSPSNKVTEKGKDVELRCDPISGHTALYWYRQSLGQGLEFLIYFQGNSAPDKSGLPSDRFSAERTGGSVSTLTIQRTQQEDSAVYLCASSLGIYAVNTEAFFGQGTRLTVV.

The chain is built from TRBV9 and TRBJ2-3, with 9 bases matching TRBD2. Germline V gene data show CDR1 as SGDLS and CDR2 as YYNGEE. V dropped 4 bases and J dropped 14; count of bases not matched to a gene: 11. CDR3 length equals 13 residues. For the CDR3, the DNA is TGTGCCAGCAGCTTGGATAGCGGGAGTTCTGCGTATTTT. Translation: CASSLDSGSSAYF. The variable domain in full, with the rest retrieved from reference TRBV9 and TRBJ2-3, is DSGVTQTPKHLITATGQRVTLRCSPRSGDLSVYWYQQSLDQGLQFLIQYYNGEERAKGNILERFSAQQFPDLHSELNLSSLELGDSALYFCASSLDSGSSAYFGPGTRLTVL.

This clone was observed a few times. V is TRBV11-3 and J is TRBJ2-1; the match to TRBD1 covers 12 bases. Germline V gene sequence: CDR1 SGHNT, CDR2 YENEEA. The CDR3 has 17 residues. The V and J ends lost 5 bases and 2 bases, in that order; junction bases with no gene match: 7. The DNA for the CDR3 is TGTGCCAGCAGCCCGGGACAGGGGGCGAAGACCTACAATGAGCAGTTCTTC. Residues: CASSPGQGAKTYNEQFF.

This chain connects TRBV2 to TRBJ1-2, with unresolved D. Trimming removed 7 bases from V and 4 bases from J, with 19 bases in between. Germline loops: CDR1 SNHLY, CDR2 FYNNEI. The CDR3 is 15 amino acids. CDR3 sequence (DNA): TGTGCCAGCACTCCCCTTCTAGAGGGCTTCTATGGCTACACCTTC. It codes for CASTPLLEGFYGYTF.

This chain joins TRBV4-1 and TRBJ1-3; perhaps TRBD1 as D (5 bases). With 4 bases removed from V and 3 bases from J, the gap between germline ends came to 13 bases. Germline V gives CDR1 MGHRA, CDR2 YSYEKL. This CDR3 has 15 residues. The DNA of the CDR3 is TGCGCCAGCAGCCGCCAGATGACAGATGGAAACACCATATATTTT. Translation gives CASSRQMTDGNTIYF.

The chain joins TRBV30 to TRBJ2-5; 8 positions agree with TRBD2. CDR1 is GTSNPN and CDR2 is SVGIG in the germline V gene (reference sequence). The CDR3 has 14 residues. V gave up 2 bases and J gave up 5 bases; unmatched junction bases: 7. The CDR3 reads CAWSRFSGGETQYF. CDR3 DNA sequence: TGTGCCTGGAGTAGGTTTTCGGGGGGGGAGACCCAGTACTTC.

The CDR3 nucleotides are TGTGCCAGCAGCCGACTAGCCAGTGAGACCCAGTACTTC. Its protein product is CASSRLASETQYF. V and J are TRBV7-6 and TRBJ2-5; 7 nucleotides agree with TRBD2. CDR1 is SGHVS and CDR2 is FNYEAQ in the germline V gene. The CDR3 loop spans 13 amino acids. V shed 5 bases, J shed 5 bases, and the junction held 5 bases outside the gene matches.

Points on this clone: Other nucleotide sequences from this sample produce the same CDR3. The chain recombines TRBV7-9 with TRBJ1-5; 11 bases align to TRBD1. The J segment lost 7 bases and the V segment lost 1 base, leaving 3 bases of the junction unmatched. CDR1 and CDR2 (germline): SEHNR, FQNEAQ (reference sequence). The CDR3 runs to 15 residues. For the CDR3, the DNA is TGTGCCAGCAGCTTAGGGGGACAGGGGGGCCAGCCCCAGCATTTT. This translates into CASSLGGQGGQPQHF.

This chain joins TRBV29-1 and TRBJ1-5, with TRBD1 as a possible D gene (5 bases). Germline V gives CDR1 SQVTM, CDR2 ANQGSEA. Trimming removed 3 bases at V and 7 bases at J, with 13 bases between. The length of the CDR3 is 13 residues. The CDR3 nucleotides read TGCAGCGTTGAGGGGCAGGAAGGACAGCCCCAGCATTTT. The encoded protein is CSVEGQEGQPQHF.

DNA for the CDR3: TGCGCCAGCAGCTCCCGGGACAGGGACTCTAACTATGGCTACACCTTC. It is translated as CASSSRDRDSNYGYTF. The chain recombines TRBV5-1 with TRBJ1-2; 9 positions match TRBD1. The CDR3 runs to 16 residues. Germline-derived CDR1 and CDR2 are SGHRS and YFSETQ. J gave up 0 bases and V 3 bases, and 6 bases lay outside the gene matches.

The rearrangement uses TRBV19 and TRBJ2-3; perhaps TRBD2 as D (5 bases). Germline V gene data show CDR1 as LNHDA and CDR2 as SQIVND (reference sequence). Trimming removed 3 bases at V and 5 bases at J, with 18 bases between. CDR3 length: 16 amino acids. The DNA of the CDR3 is TGTGCCAGTAGTATCATAAGCGGCCGAGTAATAGATACGCAGTATTTT. It codes for CASSIISGRVIDTQYF.

The rearrangement joins TRBV29-1 to TRBJ2-1, with D perhaps matching TRBD1 (8 bases). The germline V gene encodes CDR1 SQVTM and CDR2 ANQGSEA. This CDR3 has 13 amino acids. The V end lost 4 bases, the J end lost 7 bases, and 14 bases lay between the germline ends. CDR3 in amino acids: CSVVQGGGNEQFF. In DNA, the CDR3 is TGCAGCGTTGTACAGGGGGGGGGAAATGAGCAGTTCTTC.

This chain links TRBV28 with TRBJ2-3; D gene unclear. V dropped 3 bases and J dropped 2 bases, with 9 bases sitting between them. The CDR3 contains 14 residues. CDR1 and CDR2 (germline): MDHEN, SYDVKM. The DNA of the CDR3 is TGTGCCAGCAGTTTGGTATCTAACACAGATACGCAGTATTTT. Translation gives CASSLVSNTDTQYF.

The chain links TRBV7-4 to TRBJ1-1; 9 bases agree with TRBD1. The ends lost 5 bases at V and 4 bases at J; junction bases unmatched: 5. Germline V gene sequence: CDR1 SGHVT, CDR2 SQSDAQ. This CDR3 contains 14 residues. The CDR3 is CASSDPTGGTEAFF. CDR3 coding DNA: TGTGCCAGCAGCGACCCGACAGGGGGCACTGAAGCTTTCTTT.

The CDR3 spells CASNMDSSYGYTF. CDR3 sequence (DNA): TGTGCCAGTAATATGGACAGTTCCTATGGCTACACCTTC. The chain couples TRBV19 to TRBJ1-2, with D perhaps matching TRBD1 (6 bases). V was pared by 7 bases and J by 4 bases, with 13 bases between. The CDR3 spans 13 residues. Germline CDR1 and CDR2: LNHDA and SQIVND (reference sequence).

The chain links TRBV19 to TRBJ2-2; 10 nucleotides align to TRBD2. Trimming cost V 6 bases and J 9 bases; bases outside gene matches: 4. CDR3 length: 13 residues. Germline CDR1 LNHDA, CDR2 SQIVND (reference sequence). CDR3 residues: CASSTGLARELFF. CDR3 DNA: TGTGCCAGTAGCACGGGACTAGCGAGGGAGCTGTTTTTT.

V gene TRBV7-9 combines with J gene TRBJ1-2, with unresolved D. V shed 3 bases and J shed 3 bases, with 8 bases lying between them. Germline V gene sequence: CDR1 SEHNR, CDR2 FQNEAQ (reference sequence). There are 13 residues in the CDR3. For the CDR3, the DNA is TGTGCCAGCAGCTTGACGGGATACTATGGCTACACCTTC. This encodes CASSLTGYYGYTF.

Here the CDR3 reads CAWSAGGQSDTQYF. CDR3 bases: TGTGCCTGGAGTGCGGGAGGCCAATCAGATACGCAGTATTTT. This chain uses TRBV30 with TRBJ2-3, with 7 positions matching TRBD2. Germline V gene data show CDR1 as GTSNPN and CDR2 as SVGIG (reference sequence). The CDR3 is made up of 14 amino acids. With V trimmed by 1 base and J by 4 bases, 5 bases remained unmatched.

This clone was counted once. The CDR3 sequence is CASRKQGAYEQYF. The CDR3 DNA is TGTGCCAGTAGGAAGCAGGGGGCCTACGAGCAGTACTTC. The V call is TRBV19, the J call TRBJ2-7; TRBD1 aligns across 7 bases. The length of the CDR3 is 13 residues. Germline V CDR1 and CDR2: LNHDA, SQIVND (reference sequence). The V and J ends lost 6 bases and 2 bases, in that order; junction bases with no gene match: 4. The variable domain in full, with the rest retrieved from reference TRBV19 and TRBJ2-7, is DGGITQSPKYLFRKEGQNVTLSCEQNLNHDAMYWYRQDPGQGLRLIYYSQIVNDFQKGDIAEGYSVSREKKESFPLTVTSAQKNPTAFYLCASRKQGAYEQYFGPGTRLTVT.

The CDR3 DNA is TGTGCCAGCAGTTACGAGACTAGGAGAGATACGCAGTATTTT. Translated, it gives CASSYETRRDTQYF. V and J are TRBV6-6 and TRBJ2-3; D perhaps matches TRBD2 (6 bases). The CDR3 has 14 amino acids. V was trimmed by 2 bases and J by 5 bases, leaving 11 bases between them. Per germline, CDR1 MNHNY and CDR2 SVGAGI (reference sequence).

The V gene is TRBV4-3, the J gene TRBJ2-1; 9 bases line up with TRBD2. The V segment lost 4 bases and the J segment 6 bases; nucleotides outside the gene matches: 7. The CDR3 is 15 amino acids. Germline V gives CDR1 LGHNA, CDR2 YSLEER. CDR3 DNA: TGCGCCAGCAGCCCCGGACTAGCGTTTAGCAATGAGCAGTTCTTC. Translation gives CASSPGLAFSNEQFF.

The chain couples TRBV9 to TRBJ2-2; D is perhaps TRBD1 (5 bases). Between the trimmed V and J ends, which lost 2 bases and 1 base, there was a span of 6 bases. The CDR3 totals 14 residues. The V gene's germline CDR1 is SGDLS and CDR2 YYNGEE. The chain's CDR3 is CASSVTGNTGELFF. The DNA of the CDR3 is TGTGCCAGCAGCGTTACAGGGAACACCGGGGAGCTGTTTTTT.

The chain links TRBV19 to TRBJ2-7, with 10 bases that match TRBD1. Germline CDR1 LNHDA, CDR2 SQIVND (reference sequence). The CDR3 spans 14 residues. V lost 5 bases, J lost 9 bases, and 10 bases stayed unmatched. For the CDR3, the DNA is TGTGCCAGTAGTTCCCCGGGACAGGGGTTTGTGCAGTACTTC. Its translation: CASSSPGQGFVQYF.

The chain employs TRBV7-9 and TRBJ1-5; no clear D. Trimming cost V 3 bases and J 2 bases, with 11 bases left between them. The CDR3 spans 15 residues. Germline assignment: CDR1 SEHNR and CDR2 FQNEAQ (reference sequence). The CDR3 DNA follows: TGTGCCAGCAGCTTTTCACATGAGGGCAATCAGCCCCAGCATTTT. Its protein is CASSFSHEGNQPQHF.

The genes are TRBV28 and TRBJ1-4, with D tentatively TRBD1 (5 bases). Germline CDR1 MDHEN, CDR2 SYDVKM. This CDR3 is 12 amino acids long. The CDR3, as DNA: TGTGCTTTAGGGGTCGTAAGTGAAAAACTGTTTTTT. Its protein is CALGVVSEKLFF.

The J gene is TRBJ1-1, the V gene TRBV4-2; no firm D call. This CDR3 is built from 14 residues. Germline V gene sequence: CDR1 LGHNA, CDR2 YNFKEQ. Trimming took off 0 bases at V and 1 base at J, with 6 bases between the two ends. The chain's CDR3 is CASSQDPGNTEAFF. CDR3 sequence (DNA): TGTGCCAGCAGCCAAGACCCAGGGAACACTGAAGCTTTCTTT.

This clone was seen once. The chain is built from TRBV4-2 and TRBJ2-7; the D gene is possibly TRBD2 (5 bases). V was shortened by 1 base and J by 2 bases, with 12 bases between the two germline ends. Germline V gene data show CDR1 as LGHNA and CDR2 as YNFKEQ. The CDR3 consists of 15 residues. The CDR3 here is CASSQVESLAYEQYF. The CDR3, as DNA: TGTGCCAGCAGCCAAGTGGAGTCACTAGCCTACGAGCAGTACTTC.